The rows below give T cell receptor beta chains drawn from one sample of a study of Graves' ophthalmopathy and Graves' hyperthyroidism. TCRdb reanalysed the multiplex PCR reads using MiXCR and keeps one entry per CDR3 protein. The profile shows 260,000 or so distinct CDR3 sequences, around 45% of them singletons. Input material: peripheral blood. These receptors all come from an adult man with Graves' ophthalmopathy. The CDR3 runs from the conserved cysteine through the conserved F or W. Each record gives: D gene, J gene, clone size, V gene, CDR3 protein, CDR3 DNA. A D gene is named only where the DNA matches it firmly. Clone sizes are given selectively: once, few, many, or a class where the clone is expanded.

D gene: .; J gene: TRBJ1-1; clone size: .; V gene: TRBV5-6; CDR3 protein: CASSFVTGGTTEAFF; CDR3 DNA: TGTGCCAGCAGCTTTGTGACTGGCGGGACGACTGAAGCTTTCTTT
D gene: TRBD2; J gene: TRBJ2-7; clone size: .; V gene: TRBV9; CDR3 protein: CASSGAGDEQYF; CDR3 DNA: TGTGCCAGCAGCGGCGCGGGGGACGAGCAGTACTTC
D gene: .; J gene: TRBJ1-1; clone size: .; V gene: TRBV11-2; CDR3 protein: CASSLAQGGWTEAFF; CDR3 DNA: TGTGCCAGCAGCTTAGCACAGGGAGGTTGGACTGAAGCTTTCTTT
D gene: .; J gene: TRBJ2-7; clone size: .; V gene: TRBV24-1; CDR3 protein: CATSDRGQSYEQYF; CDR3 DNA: TGTGCCACCAGTGACCGAGGACAGTCCTACGAGCAGTACTTC
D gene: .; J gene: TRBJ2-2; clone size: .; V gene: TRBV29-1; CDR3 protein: CSVSENTGELFF; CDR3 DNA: TGCAGCGTTAGTGAGAACACCGGGGAGCTGTTTTTT
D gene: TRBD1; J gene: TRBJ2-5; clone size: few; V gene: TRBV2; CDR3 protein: CASSESQGKTQYF; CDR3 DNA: TGTGCCAGCAGTGAGTCACAGGGGAAGACCCAGTACTTC
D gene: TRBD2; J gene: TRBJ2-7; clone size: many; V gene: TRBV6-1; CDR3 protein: CASSEVSGVYF; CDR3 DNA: TGTGCCAGCAGTGAAGTAAGCGGGGTGTACTTC
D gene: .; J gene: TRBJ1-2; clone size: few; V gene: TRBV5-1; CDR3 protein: CASSLAVGRADGYTF; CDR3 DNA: TGTGCCAGCAGCTTGGCGGTTGGCAGGGCGGATGGCTACACCTTC
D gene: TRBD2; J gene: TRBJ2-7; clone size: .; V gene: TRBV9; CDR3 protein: CASSQERGGNYEQYF; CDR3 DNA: TGTGCCAGCAGCCAAGAGCGGGGGGGAAACTACGAGCAGTACTTC
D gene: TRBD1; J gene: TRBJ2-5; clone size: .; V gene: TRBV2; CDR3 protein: CASNQGAGETQYF; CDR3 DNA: TGTGCCAGCAACCAGGGGGCCGGGGAGACCCAGTACTTC
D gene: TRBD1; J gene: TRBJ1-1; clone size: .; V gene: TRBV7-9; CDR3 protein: CASRSTGTNKATEAFF; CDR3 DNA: TGTGCCAGCAGATCGACAGGGACGAATAAGGCGACTGAAGCTTTCTTT
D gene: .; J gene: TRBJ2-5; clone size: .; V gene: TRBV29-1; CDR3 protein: CAWSRRTRETQYF; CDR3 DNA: TGTGCCTGGAGTAGGCGGACCAGGGAGACCCAGTACTTC
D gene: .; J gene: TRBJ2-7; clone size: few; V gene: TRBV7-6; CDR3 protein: CASSLGPVTYEQYF; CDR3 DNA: TGTGCCAGCAGCTTAGGTCCGGTTACCTACGAGCAGTACTTC
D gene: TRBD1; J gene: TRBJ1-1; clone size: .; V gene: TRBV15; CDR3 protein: CATSRDRPGTGTRSTEAFF; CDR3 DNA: TGTGCCACCAGCAGAGACCGTCCCGGGACAGGGACAAGGAGCACTGAAGCTTTCTTT
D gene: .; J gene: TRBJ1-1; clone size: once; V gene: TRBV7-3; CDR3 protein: CASSVTAFF; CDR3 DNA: TGTGCCAGCAGCGTGACAGCTTTCTTT
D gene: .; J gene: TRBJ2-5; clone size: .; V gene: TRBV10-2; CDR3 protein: CTSGPFGSGDTQYF; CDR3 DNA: TGCACCAGCGGACCATTCGGAAGTGGAGATACGCAGTACTTC
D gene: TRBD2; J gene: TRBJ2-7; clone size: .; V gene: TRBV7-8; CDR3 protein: CASSLRGLDYEQYF; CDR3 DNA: TGTGCCAGCAGCTTACGGGGACTAGACTACGAGCAGTACTTC
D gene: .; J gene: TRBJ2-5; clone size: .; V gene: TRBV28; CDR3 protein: CASSADYKTQYF; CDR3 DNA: TGTGCCAGCAGTGCAGATTATAAGACCCAGTACTTC
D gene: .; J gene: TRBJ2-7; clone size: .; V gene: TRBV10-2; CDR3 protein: CASRGGVHEQYF; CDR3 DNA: TGCGCCAGCAGAGGGGGTGTCCACGAGCAGTACTTC
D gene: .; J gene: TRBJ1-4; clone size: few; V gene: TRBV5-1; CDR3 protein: CASSLDGFRRDEEKLFF; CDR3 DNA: TGCGCCAGCAGCTTGGACGGTTTTCGCAGGGACGAGGAAAAACTGTTTTTT
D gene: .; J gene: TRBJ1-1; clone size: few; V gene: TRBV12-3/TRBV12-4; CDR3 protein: CASNGVAASEAFF; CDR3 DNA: TGTGCCAGCAATGGGGTTGCGGCTTCTGAAGCTTTCTTT
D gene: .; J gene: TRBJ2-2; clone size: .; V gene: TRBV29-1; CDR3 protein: CRWESTGELFF; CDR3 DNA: TGCAGGTGGGAGAGCACCGGGGAGCTGTTTTTT
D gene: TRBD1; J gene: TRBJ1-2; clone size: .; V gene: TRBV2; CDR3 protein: CASKGDSHNYGYTF; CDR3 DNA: TGTGCCAGCAAGGGGGACAGCCATAACTATGGCTACACCTTC
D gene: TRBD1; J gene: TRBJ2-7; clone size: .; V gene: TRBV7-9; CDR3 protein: CASSLKQGIDEQYF; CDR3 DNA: TGTGCCAGCAGCTTGAAACAGGGGATTGACGAGCAGTACTTC
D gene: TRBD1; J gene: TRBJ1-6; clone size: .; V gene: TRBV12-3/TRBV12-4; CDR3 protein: CASSPGQQRAPLHF; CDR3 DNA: TGTGCCAGCAGTCCGGGACAGCAAAGGGCACCCCTCCACTTT
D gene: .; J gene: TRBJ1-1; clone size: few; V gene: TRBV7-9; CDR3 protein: CASNSPRNTEAFF; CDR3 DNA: TGTGCCAGCAACAGCCCGAGGAACACTGAAGCTTTCTTT
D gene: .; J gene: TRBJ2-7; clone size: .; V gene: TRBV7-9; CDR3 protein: CASSPRVSYEQYF; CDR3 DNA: TGTGCCAGCAGCCCCAGGGTTTCCTACGAGCAGTACTTC